Detailed here is one T cell receptor beta chain. Responders that carried the CFSE label, some 200,000 of them, were plated with some 200,000 irradiated, violet-dye-labeled stimulator cells. Trimming removed 3 bases from V and 5 bases from J; junction bases left unmatched: 7. Germline-derived CDR1 and CDR2 are SNHLY and FYNNEI. There are 15 residues in the CDR3. The repertoire was sequenced with immunoSEQ multiplex PCR; TCRdb's copy has only in-frame clones and lacks some. The table lists roughly 21,000 clones, 30% to 40% of them singletons. This entry comes from a study of graft-versus-host responses after intestinal transplantation.

The sequences come from alloreactive CD8+ T cells from a mixed lymphocyte reaction culture, collected before intestinal transplant. Subset reported: CFSE-low proliferating T cells sorted from roughly six-day pre-transplant mixed lymphocyte reaction (GvH or HvG direction). The chain carries TRBV2 and TRBJ2-7; 10 bases are a match to TRBD2. This clonotype was obtained from a human patient who received an intestinal transplant. The CDR3 DNA reads TGTGCCAGCAGTGAGGCCCCTAGCGGGGGTCACGAGCAGTACTTC. It is translated as CASSEAPSGGHEQYF.